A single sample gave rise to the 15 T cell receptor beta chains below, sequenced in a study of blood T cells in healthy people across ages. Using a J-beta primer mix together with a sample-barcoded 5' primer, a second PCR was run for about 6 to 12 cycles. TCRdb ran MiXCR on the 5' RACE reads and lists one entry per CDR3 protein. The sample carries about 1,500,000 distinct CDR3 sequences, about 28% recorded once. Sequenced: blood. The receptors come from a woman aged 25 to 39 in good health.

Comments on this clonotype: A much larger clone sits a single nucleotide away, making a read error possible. This CDR3 is CSARDPAGRFF. The CDR3 region has the DNA TGCAGTGCTAGAGATCCGGCAGGACGGTTCTTC. J is TRBJ2-1 and V is TRBV20-1; no firm D call. CDR3 size: 11 residues. Looked up from germline, CDR1 is DFQATT and CDR2 is SNEGSKA (reference sequence). Trimming removed 0 bases from V and 15 bases from J, with 12 bases in between.

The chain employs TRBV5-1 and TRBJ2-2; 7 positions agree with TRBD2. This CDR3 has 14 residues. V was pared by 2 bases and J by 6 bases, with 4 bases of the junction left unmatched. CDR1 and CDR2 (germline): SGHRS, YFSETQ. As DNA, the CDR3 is TGCGCCAGCAGCTTAGACAGCGGGGCCGGGGAGCTGTTTTTT. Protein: CASSLDSGAGELFF.

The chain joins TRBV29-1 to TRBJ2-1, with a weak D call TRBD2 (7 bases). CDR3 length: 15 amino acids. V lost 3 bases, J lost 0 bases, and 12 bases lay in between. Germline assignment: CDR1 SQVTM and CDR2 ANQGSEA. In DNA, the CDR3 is TGCAGCGTTGAGGGCGGGGGCCTCTCCTACAATGAGCAGTTCTTC. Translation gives CSVEGGGLSYNEQFF.

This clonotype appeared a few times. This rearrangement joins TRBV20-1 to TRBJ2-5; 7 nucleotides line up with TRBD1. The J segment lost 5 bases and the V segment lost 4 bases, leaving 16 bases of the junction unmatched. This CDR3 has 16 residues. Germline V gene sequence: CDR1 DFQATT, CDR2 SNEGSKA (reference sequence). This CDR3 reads CSAKQPTGRFLETQYF. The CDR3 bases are TGCAGTGCTAAACAACCGACAGGGCGGTTTCTGGAGACCCAGTACTTC.

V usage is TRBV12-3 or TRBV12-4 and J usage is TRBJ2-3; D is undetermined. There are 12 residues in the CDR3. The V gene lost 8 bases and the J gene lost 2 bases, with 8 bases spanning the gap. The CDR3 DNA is TGTGCCAGCTCCGACTTCACAGATACGCAGTATTTT. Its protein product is CASSDFTDTQYF.

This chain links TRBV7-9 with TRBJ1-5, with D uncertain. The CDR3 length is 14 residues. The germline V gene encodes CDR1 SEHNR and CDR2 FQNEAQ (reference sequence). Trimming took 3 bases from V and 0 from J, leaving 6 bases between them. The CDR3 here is CASSFSYSNQPQHF. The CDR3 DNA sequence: TGTGCCAGCAGCTTTTCATATAGCAATCAGCCCCAGCATTTT.

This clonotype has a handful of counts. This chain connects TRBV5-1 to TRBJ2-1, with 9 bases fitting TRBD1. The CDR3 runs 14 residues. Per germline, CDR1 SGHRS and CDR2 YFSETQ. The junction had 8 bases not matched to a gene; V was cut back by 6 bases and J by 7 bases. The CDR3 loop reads CASMVGQGSNEQFF. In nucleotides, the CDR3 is TGCGCCAGCATGGTGGGACAGGGTTCGAATGAGCAGTTCTTC.

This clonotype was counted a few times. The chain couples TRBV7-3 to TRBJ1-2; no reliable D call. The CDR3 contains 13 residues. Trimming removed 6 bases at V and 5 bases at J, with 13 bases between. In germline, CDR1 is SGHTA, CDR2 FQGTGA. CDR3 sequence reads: CASSVDPTYGYTF. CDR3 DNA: TGTGCCAGCAGTGTAGATCCCACTTATGGCTACACCTTC.

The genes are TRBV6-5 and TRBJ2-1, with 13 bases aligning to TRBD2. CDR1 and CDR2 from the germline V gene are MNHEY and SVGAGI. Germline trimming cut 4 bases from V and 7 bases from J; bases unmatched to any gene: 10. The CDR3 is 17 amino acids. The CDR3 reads CASSFARTSGSLNEQFF. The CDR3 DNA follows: TGTGCCAGCAGTTTCGCCCGGACTAGCGGGAGTTTGAATGAGCAGTTCTTC.

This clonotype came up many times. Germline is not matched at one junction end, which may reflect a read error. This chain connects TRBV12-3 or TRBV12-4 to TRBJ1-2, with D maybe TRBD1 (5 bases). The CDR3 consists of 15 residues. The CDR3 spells CASSLAGTVNYGYTF. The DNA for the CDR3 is TGTGCCAGCAGCTTAGCCGGGACGGTAAACTATGGCTACACCTTC.

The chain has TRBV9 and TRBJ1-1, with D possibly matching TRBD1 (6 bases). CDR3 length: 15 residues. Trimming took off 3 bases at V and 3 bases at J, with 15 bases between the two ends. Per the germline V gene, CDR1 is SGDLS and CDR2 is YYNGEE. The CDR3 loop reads CASSEGQSWDTEAFF. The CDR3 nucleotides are TGTGCCAGCAGCGAGGGACAAAGTTGGGACACTGAAGCTTTCTTT.

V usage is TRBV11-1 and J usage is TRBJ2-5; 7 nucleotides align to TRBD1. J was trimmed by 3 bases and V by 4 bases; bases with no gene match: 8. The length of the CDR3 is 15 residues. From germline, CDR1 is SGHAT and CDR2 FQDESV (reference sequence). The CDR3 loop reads CASSSPDRHKETQYF. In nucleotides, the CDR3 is TGTGCCAGCAGCTCGCCGGACAGGCATAAAGAGACCCAGTACTTC.

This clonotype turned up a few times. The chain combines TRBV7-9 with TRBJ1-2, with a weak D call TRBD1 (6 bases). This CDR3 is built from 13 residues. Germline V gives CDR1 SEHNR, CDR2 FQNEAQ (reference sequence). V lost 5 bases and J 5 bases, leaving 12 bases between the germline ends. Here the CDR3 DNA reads TGTGCCAGCAGCCCCCTACAGGGTTATGGCTACACCTTC. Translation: CASSPLQGYGYTF.

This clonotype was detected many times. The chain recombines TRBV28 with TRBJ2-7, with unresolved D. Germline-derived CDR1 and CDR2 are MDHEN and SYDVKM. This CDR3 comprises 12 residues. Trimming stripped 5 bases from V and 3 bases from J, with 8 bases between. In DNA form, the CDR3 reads TGTGCCAGCAGTACGAATCTCTACGAGCAGTACTTC. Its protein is CASSTNLYEQYF.

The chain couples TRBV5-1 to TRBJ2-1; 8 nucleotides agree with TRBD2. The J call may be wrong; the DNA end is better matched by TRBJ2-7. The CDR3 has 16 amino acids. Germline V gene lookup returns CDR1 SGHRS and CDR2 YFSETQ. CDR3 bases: TGCGCCAGCAGCCCAATAAGCGGGGGAACCTACAACGAGCAGTACTTC. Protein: CASSPISGGTYNEQYF.